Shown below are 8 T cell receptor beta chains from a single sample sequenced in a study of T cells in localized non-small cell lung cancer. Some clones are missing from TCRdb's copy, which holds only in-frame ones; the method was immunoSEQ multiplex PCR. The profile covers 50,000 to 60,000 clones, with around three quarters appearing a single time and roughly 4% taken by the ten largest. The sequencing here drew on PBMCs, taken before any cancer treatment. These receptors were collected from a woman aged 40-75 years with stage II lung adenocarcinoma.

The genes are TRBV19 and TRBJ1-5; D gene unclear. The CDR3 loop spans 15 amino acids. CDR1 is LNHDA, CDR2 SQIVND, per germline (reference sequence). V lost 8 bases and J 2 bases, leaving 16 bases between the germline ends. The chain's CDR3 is CASQDRASGNQPQHF. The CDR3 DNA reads TGTGCCAGTCAAGATCGGGCGTCCGGCAATCAGCCCCAGCATTTT.

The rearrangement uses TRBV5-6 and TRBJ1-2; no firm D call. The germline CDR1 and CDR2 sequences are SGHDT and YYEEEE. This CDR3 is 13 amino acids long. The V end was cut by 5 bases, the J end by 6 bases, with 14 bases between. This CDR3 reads CASRPGYVDGYTF. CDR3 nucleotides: TGTGCCAGCAGACCTGGCTACGTAGATGGCTACACCTTC.

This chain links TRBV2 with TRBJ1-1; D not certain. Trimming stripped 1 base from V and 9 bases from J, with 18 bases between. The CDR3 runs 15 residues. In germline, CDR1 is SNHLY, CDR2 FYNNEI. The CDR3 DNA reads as TGTGCCAGCAGTGAAGAGCCCTCCGTGGGGAGAAAAGCTTTCTTT. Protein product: CASSEEPSVGRKAFF.

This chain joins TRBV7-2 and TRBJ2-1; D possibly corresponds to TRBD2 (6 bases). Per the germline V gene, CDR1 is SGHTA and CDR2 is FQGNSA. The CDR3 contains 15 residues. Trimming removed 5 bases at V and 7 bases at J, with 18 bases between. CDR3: CASSTGTPPKNEQFF. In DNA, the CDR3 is TGTGCCAGCAGCACCGGGACTCCCCCTAAGAATGAGCAGTTCTTC.

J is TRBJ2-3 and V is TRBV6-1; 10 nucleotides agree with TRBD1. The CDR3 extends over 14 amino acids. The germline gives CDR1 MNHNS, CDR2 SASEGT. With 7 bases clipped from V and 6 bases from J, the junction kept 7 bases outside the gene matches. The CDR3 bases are TGTGCCAGCACCTTGGGACAGGGGCCCGATACGCAGTATTTT. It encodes CASTLGQGPDTQYF.

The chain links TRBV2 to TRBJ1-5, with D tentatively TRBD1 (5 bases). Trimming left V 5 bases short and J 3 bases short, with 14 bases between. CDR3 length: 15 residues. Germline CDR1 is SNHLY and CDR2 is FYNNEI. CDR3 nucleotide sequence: TGTGCCAGCAGTAACGGACACAGCGTCAATCAGCCCCAGCATTTT. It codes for CASSNGHSVNQPQHF.

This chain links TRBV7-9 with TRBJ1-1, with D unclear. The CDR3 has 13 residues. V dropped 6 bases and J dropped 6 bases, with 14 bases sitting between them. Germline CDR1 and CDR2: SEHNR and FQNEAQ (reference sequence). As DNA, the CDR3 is TGTGCCAGCAGGGTGAAAATGACGGCTGAAGCTTTCTTT. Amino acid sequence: CASRVKMTAEAFF.

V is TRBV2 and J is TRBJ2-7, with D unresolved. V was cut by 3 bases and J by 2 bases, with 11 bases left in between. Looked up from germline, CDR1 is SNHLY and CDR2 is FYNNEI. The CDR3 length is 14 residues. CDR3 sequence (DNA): TGTGCCAGCAGTGAGTCTAGTGTCACCTACGAGCAGTACTTC. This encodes CASSESSVTYEQYF.